The following is a TCR beta chain sequence with its context. Antigen unknown. Germline is not matched at one junction end, which may reflect a read error. The study ran the assay at deep level. The protocol was immunoSEQ multiplex PCR, while the TCRdb copy is restricted to in-frame clones and leaves out a portion. The sample has a few million clones, more than 90% seen once. The germline CDR1 and CDR2 sequences are MGHRA and YSYEKL. The CDR3 totals 15 residues. These data belong to a study of shared clonotypes between healthy human individuals. Study findings and constraints: In the sorted subsets, rarefaction showed sequencing was incomplete despite large depth.

What was sequenced was naive CD4+ T cells sorted from blood. Documented subset: CD45RA+ positively selected. The clonotype was recovered from a man aged 18 to 30 in good health. The V gene is TRBV4-1, the J gene TRBJ2-7; weak D call: TRBD2 (6 bases). CDR3 amino acids: CASSLGGVSSYEQHF. The CDR3 nucleotides read TGCGCCAGCAGCCTAGGAGGGGTTAGCTCCTACGAGCAGCACTTC.